These 20 T cell receptor beta chains were sequenced from one sample in a study of OX40 agonist ivuxolimab in advanced cancers. Clones were sequenced by immunoSEQ multiplex PCR, and TCRdb holds only the in-frame ones, with some missing. Found here are 60,000 to 75,000 clones, 80% to 85% of them singletons; the top ten hold 6% to 9.5%. Here the sequenced sample was CD4+ or CD8+ T cells sorted from blood, taken in a trial of the OX40 agonist ivuxolimab. Source of these receptors: an adult with an advanced solid tumor such as melanoma, head and neck, liver or kidney cancer.

V usage is TRBV29-1 and J usage is TRBJ2-5; a possible D gene is TRBD2 (5 bases). The CDR3 covers 14 residues. V was clipped by 3 bases and J by 5 bases, with 16 bases between them. Germline-derived CDR1 and CDR2 are SQVTM and ANQGSEA. The DNA for the CDR3 is TGCAGCGTTGATGGTCGGGGAGAATGGGAGACCCAGTACTTC. Protein: CSVDGRGEWETQYF.

This clone occurred a few times. This chain connects TRBV6-6 to TRBJ1-5; 9 bases agree with TRBD1. The length of the CDR3 is 13 residues. The V gene end was trimmed by 7 bases and the J gene end by 7 bases; junction bases not matched to a gene: 5. The germline V gene encodes CDR1 MNHNY and CDR2 SVGAGI (reference sequence). Here the CDR3 reads CASIDRGNQPQHF. The CDR3 DNA follows: TGTGCCAGCATCGACAGGGGGAACCAGCCCCAGCATTTT.

This clone was counted between two and nine times. The chain uses TRBV27 and TRBJ1-1, with 8 bases fitting TRBD1. The CDR3 contains 18 residues. The J segment lost 0 bases and the V segment lost 4 bases, leaving 13 bases of the junction unmatched. The germline V gene encodes CDR1 MNHEY and CDR2 SMNVEV (reference sequence). For the CDR3, the DNA is TGTGCCAGCAGTTCCTACCTCCAGGGGGCTGGGGTGAACACTGAAGCTTTCTTT. This encodes CASSSYLQGAGVNTEAFF.

V and J are TRBV6-1 and TRBJ2-5, with 10 bases lining up with TRBD1. CDR3 length equals 16 residues. The junction had 10 bases not matched to a gene; V was cut back by 4 bases and J by 5 bases. CDR1 is MNHNS and CDR2 is SASEGT in the germline V gene. The CDR3 coding sequence is TGTGCCAGCAGTGGAGACAGGGGGCTGATGAGGGAGACCCAGTACTTC. Translated: CASSGDRGLMRETQYF.

The CDR3, as DNA: TGTGCCAGCTCACCGTTACAAGGGAACACTGAAGCTTTCTTT. Encoded protein: CASSPLQGNTEAFF. The chain employs TRBV18 and TRBJ1-1; D is ambiguous. There are 14 residues in the CDR3. The V end was cut by 3 bases, the J end by 1 base, with 9 bases between. Germline V gene data show CDR1 as KGHSH and CDR2 as LQKENI.

V gene TRBV7-2 combines with J gene TRBJ2-5, with 11 bases aligning to TRBD2. In germline, CDR1 is SGHTA, CDR2 FQGNSA. V dropped 5 bases and J dropped 1; count of bases not matched to a gene: 6. The CDR3 totals 16 residues. CDR3: CASSTAGTSGQETQYF. Written as DNA, the CDR3 is TGTGCCAGCAGCACAGCCGGGACTAGCGGCCAAGAGACCCAGTACTTC. Complete variable domain (other parts from reference TRBV7-2 and TRBJ2-5): GAGVSQSPSNKVTEKGKDVELRCDPISGHTALYWYRQSLGQGLEFLIYFQGNSAPDKSGLPSDRFSAERTGGSVSTLTIQRTQQEDSAVYLCASSTAGTSGQETQYFGPGTRLLVL.

V and J are TRBV18 and TRBJ2-3; no definite D call. The ends were cut back, 3 bases at V and 3 bases at J, with 10 bases in the middle. Germline CDR1 reads KGHSH; CDR2 reads LQKENI. CDR3 length: 14 amino acids. Written as DNA, the CDR3 is TGTGCCAGCTCACCGGACCAGAATACAGATACGCAGTATTTT. Encoded protein: CASSPDQNTDTQYF. Together with reference TRBV18 and TRBJ2-3, the CDR3 gives the full variable domain: NAGVMQNPRHLVRRRGQEARLRCSPMKGHSHVYWYRQLPEEGLKFMVYLQKENIIDESGMPKERFSAEFPKEGPSILRIQQVVRGDSAAYFCASSPDQNTDTQYFGPGTRLTVL.

The V and J genes are TRBV28 and TRBJ1-5; TRBD1 matches at 7 bases. Trimming cost V 5 bases and J 4 bases; bases outside gene matches: 5. Germline values: CDR1 MDHEN, CDR2 SYDVKM. The CDR3 is 14 amino acids. CDR3 nucleotide sequence: TGTGCCAGCAGTGAGACAGGGATAAATCAGCCCCAGCATTTT. Protein sequence: CASSETGINQPQHF. The full variable domain, completed using reference TRBV28 and TRBJ1-5, is DVKVTQSSRYLVKRTGEKVFLECVQDMDHENMFWYRQDPGLGLRLIYFSYDVKMKEKGDIPEGYSVSREKKERFSLILESASTNQTSMYLCASSETGINQPQHFGDGTRLSIL.

The chain is built from TRBV6-1 and TRBJ2-3, with 9 bases matching TRBD2. The CDR3 length is 18 residues. Looked up from germline, CDR1 is MNHNS and CDR2 is SASEGT. With V trimmed by 3 bases and J by 2 bases, 12 bases remained unmatched. CDR3 DNA: TGTGCCAGCAGTGAGGGGATTGGTAGCGGGAGATTCACAGATACGCAGTATTTT. It yields the protein CASSEGIGSGRFTDTQYF.

The chain links TRBV5-1 to TRBJ2-1; the D is unclear. The CDR3 length is 15 residues. Germline V lookup: CDR1 SGHRS, CDR2 YFSETQ. V lost 0 bases and J lost 4, with 11 bases in between. The CDR3 DNA follows: TGCGCCAGCAGCTTGGTGCCAGGATCTTACAATGAGCAGTTCTTC. Translation: CASSLVPGSYNEQFF.

The chain has TRBV11-2 and TRBJ2-5; perhaps TRBD1 as D (5 bases). The CDR3 is 16 residues long. Germline CDR1 is SGHAT and CDR2 is FQNNGV. Trimming removed 0 bases from V and 3 bases from J, with 14 bases in between. In DNA form, the CDR3 reads TGTGCCAGCAGCTTAGATCTCAGGGAATGGGAAGAGACCCAGTACTTC. Translated: CASSLDLREWEETQYF.

The chain employs TRBV4-2 and TRBJ1-3; D is unresolved. V gave up 2 bases and J gave up 2 bases, with 10 bases separating them. Germline-derived CDR1 and CDR2 are LGHNA and YNFKEQ. The CDR3 covers 15 residues. CDR3 protein: CASSQTRTPGNTIYF. CDR3 sequence (DNA): TGTGCCAGCAGCCAAACAAGGACTCCTGGAAACACCATATATTTT.

The V call is TRBV5-6, the J call TRBJ2-7; a possible D gene is TRBD1 (5 bases). V lost 4 bases and J 2 bases, leaving 16 bases between the germline ends. The CDR3 length is 15 residues. Germline lookup yields CDR1 SGHDT and CDR2 YYEEEE. DNA for the CDR3: TGTGCCAGCAGCAAAGCAAGAAAAGGGGCCTACGAGCAGTACTTC. Translated: CASSKARKGAYEQYF.

The chain joins TRBV23-1 to TRBJ2-3, with a tentative D call TRBD1 (5 bases). TRBV23-1 is recorded as an ORF, its role being uncertain. There are 14 residues in the CDR3. The V and J ends lost 7 bases and 0 bases respectively, with 11 bases between them. The DNA of the CDR3 is TGCGCCAGCATCAAAACAGGTAGCACAGATACGCAGTATTTT. This encodes CASIKTGSTDTQYF.

The chain couples TRBV4-2 to TRBJ2-5; TRBD2 agrees at 8 bases. V shed 0 bases and J 7 bases; nucleotides not matched to a gene: 13. The V gene's germline CDR1 is LGHNA and CDR2 YNFKEQ. The CDR3 extends over 17 amino acids. Here the CDR3 DNA reads TGTGCCAGCAGCCAAGATTATCTGACTAGCGTTACCCCGACCCAGTACTTC. It specifies CASSQDYLTSVTPTQYF.

This CDR3 reads CASSESGTGVFYGYTF. In nucleotides, the CDR3 is TGTGCCAGTAGTGAATCCGGGACAGGGGTCTTCTATGGCTACACCTTC. V usage is TRBV19 and J usage is TRBJ1-2; 10 bases match TRBD1. CDR1 is LNHDA, CDR2 SQIVND, per germline (reference sequence). This CDR3 is 16 amino acids long. V lost 5 bases to trimming and J lost 4 bases; unmatched junction nucleotides: 10.

This clone has just a few counts. J is TRBJ1-1 and V is TRBV7-9; D is ambiguous. The V gene's germline CDR1 is SEHNR and CDR2 FQNEAQ (reference sequence). V was shortened by 7 bases and J by 4 bases, with 19 bases between the two germline ends. The CDR3 spans 15 residues. The DNA of the CDR3 is TGTGCCAGCACCGAATGGCCCGAGGGCGGCACTGAAGCTTTCTTT. Translated, it gives CASTEWPEGGTEAFF.

This chain links TRBV5-5 with TRBJ1-3; tentatively, D is TRBD1 (6 bases). Germline V gene data show CDR1 as SGHKS and CDR2 as YYEKEE (reference sequence). Deletions cut 7 bases from V and 4 bases from J, with 12 bases between. The CDR3 contains 13 residues. Here the CDR3 DNA reads TGTGCCAGCCACAGGGCTCCCGGAAACACCATATATTTT. Amino acid sequence: CASHRAPGNTIYF.

V and J are TRBV7-8 and TRBJ2-7; no definite D call. The CDR3 loop spans 16 amino acids. With 1 base removed from V and 0 bases from J, the gap between germline ends came to 13 bases. Germline V gene lookup returns CDR1 SGHVS and CDR2 FQNEAQ. CDR3 nucleotide sequence: TGTGCCAGCAGCTTAGTGAGGAGCGAGTTCTCCTACGAGCAGTACTTC. Protein sequence: CASSLVRSEFSYEQYF.

This chain links TRBV5-1 with TRBJ2-1; D may be TRBD1 (5 bases). CDR1 is SGHRS and CDR2 is YFSETQ in the germline V gene. Trimming took 6 bases from V and 1 from J, leaving 11 bases between them. This CDR3 has 14 amino acids. CDR3 protein: CASTPTESYNEQFF. Here the CDR3 DNA reads TGCGCCAGCACCCCGACAGAGTCCTACAATGAGCAGTTCTTC.